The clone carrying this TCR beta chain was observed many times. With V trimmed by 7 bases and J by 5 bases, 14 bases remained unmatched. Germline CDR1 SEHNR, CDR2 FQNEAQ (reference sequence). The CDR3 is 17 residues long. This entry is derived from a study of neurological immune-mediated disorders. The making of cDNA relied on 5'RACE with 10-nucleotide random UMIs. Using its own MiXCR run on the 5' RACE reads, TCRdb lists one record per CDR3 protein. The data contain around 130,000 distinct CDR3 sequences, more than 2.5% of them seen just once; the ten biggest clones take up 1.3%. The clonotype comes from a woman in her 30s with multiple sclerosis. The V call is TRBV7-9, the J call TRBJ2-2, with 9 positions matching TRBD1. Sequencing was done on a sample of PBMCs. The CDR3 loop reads CASNPASVGQGTGELFF. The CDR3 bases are TGTGCCAGCAACCCCGCCTCCGTGGGACAGGGAACCGGGGAGCTGTTTTTT.